This T cell receptor (beta chain) comes out of a study of cytomegalovirus exposure and HLA in healthy donors (dated by TCRdb to 2017 to 2019). With respect to the entire study: In an earlier analysis of 587 of the donors, 276 Gb of sequence data and some 120 million unique TCR beta sequences from 180 million or so T cells were reported. An early release covering about 600 HLA-typed donors comprised about 290 gigabases of sequencing data and tens of millions of unique TCR sequences. Among the roughly 390 genotyped donors, more than 70% belonged to the genetic ancestry cluster associated with self-reported Caucasian donors. The aim of the study was to test whether cataloging public T cell receptors could identify signatures of past pathogen exposure. The T cell repertoires of 550 to 850 subjects were profiled by immunosequencing and related to cytomegalovirus serostatus. In addition to the first cohort of 666 subjects, a separate validation cohort of 130 or so different subjects was used. The study combined high-throughput TCR immunosequencing, statistical association of individual TCRs with disease status, and machine learning to predict cytomegalovirus infection status. A later analysis re-analyzed previously published TCR beta repertoires from approximately 700 donors and added high-resolution HLA genotyping to study TCR occurrence patterns. Rather than drawing on any new phenotypic data, the later analysis identified candidate immune exposures from TCR beta sequences and the way those sequences occurred across donors. To decide whether each TCR beta V gene segment behaved as functional or pseudogenic, an earlier analysis of some 600 of the donors relied on high-throughput TCR beta sequencing. Donor age, sex, ethnicity and CMV serostatus were compiled together with the repertoire data. Genome-wide SNP genotypes for about 55% of the roughly 670 donors were used in a later genetic analysis, which treated that subset as a discovery cohort. Every discovery cohort repertoire had been produced on one sequencing platform. Both class I and class II loci were covered by HLA typing, at four-digit resolution. Typing coverage differed by locus: A, B, C, DRB1 and DQB1 were typed in roughly 620-640 donors, DQA1 in about 560, DPA1 in 606, and DPB1 in roughly 450. Roughly five DR-DQ haplotypes were handled as single units for association and clustering because linkage in the cohort was strong. Across around 400 genotyped donors of the cohort, an average of about 200,000 unique TCR beta nucleotide sequences per donor were sequenced, and 15% to 20% of those sequences were non-productive. Points the paper makes about the study in general: Several of the top co-occurrence clusters appeared to be linked to parvovirus B19, influenza, CMV and Epstein-Barr virus, according to a later analysis. A later genetic analysis associated a missense DCLRE1C variant with V-gene and J-gene trimming of TCR beta chains, and an independent cohort replicated the association. In a later analysis, HLA-associated TCR beta chains were found to be more clonally expanded and to have lower generation probabilities than equally common non-associated chains. Some IMGT-functional V segments, including TRBV6-2 and TRBV6-3, could not be told apart with the 87-base-pair reads, so those segments were excluded. In an earlier analysis of 587 of the donors, most TCR beta V segments appeared in productive rearrangements about 87% or about 30% of the time, broadly matching IMGT annotations. Cytomegalovirus status was reported to be diagnosed by the classifier with high specificity and sensitivity in both the original and validation cohorts. For the cohort, immune exposure information was limited to CMV serostatus. The cohort was sequenced for TCR beta chains only, and without alpha or paired-chain data the features that could be detected were limited. The earlier analysis of a few hundred of the donors excluded around 17 rarely observed V segments, including chromosome 9 orphons, because counts were too low. Linkage disequilibrium might explain the correlated functional status among segregating V segments, but an unknown experimental factor could not be excluded. The presence/absence analyses assumed that sequencing depth was roughly uniform across donors, and that assumption may not be true. Three of the identified cytomegalovirus-associated TCR beta chains were confirmed in vitro to be specific for cytomegalovirus antigens. In a later analysis, TCR association rates were found to vary across HLA loci, with the most associated TCRs seen for DRB1 alleles and the fewest for HLA-C alleles. A further reported finding was that TCR beta sequences accurately predicted the HLA-A and HLA-B alleles for most subjects in the first cohort. Across donors, most TCR sequences were observed very rarely, whereas some public TCRs were present in many individuals. Assigning TCR associations to individual alleles was difficult when HLA alleles, especially DR and DQ, strongly co-occurred. In a later analysis, most CMV-associated TCR beta chains were found to appear HLA-restricted, with HLA associations seemingly driven largely by CMV exposure. In a later genetic analysis, fewer N-insertions in productive TCRs were reported among donors in an Asian-associated ancestry cluster than the roughly 640-donor mean. Specific HLA alleles were associated with around 18,000 TCR beta sequences at a false discovery rate of 0.05 in a later analysis. The study listed approximately 150 TCR beta chains as associated with cytomegalovirus. Because HLA typing was unavailable for some donors at each locus, only the typed subset was used in association tests. The authors suggested that the approach could potentially be generalized to other disease states and immunological phenotypes. A group of highly shared sequence variants was considered likely to be a technical artifact of the sequencing pipeline.

The library was built by means of the immunoSEQ multiplex PCR assay. For the multiplex PCR, a mixture combining 60 forward primers for TCR Vbeta segments and 13 reverse primers for TCR Jbeta segments was used. The CDR3 region of rearranged TCR beta genes was amplified from genomic DNA by a multiplex PCR assay. The Illumina HiSeq System was used to sequence the amplified TCR beta libraries as 87-base-pair reads. In the authors' own workflow: Across the roughly 640 repertoires, a later analysis counted tens of millions of unique TCR beta chains, 9.5 million to 12 million of which were shared by at least two donors. A nearest-neighbor algorithm error-corrected the raw reads and collapsed the reads into unique sequences, merging closely related sequences to remove PCR and sequencing errors. Alignment of CDR3 sequences to IMGT reference sequences was used to assign V, D and J gene segments. For a sequence to be retained, at least a six-nucleotide match to both a V gene segment and a J gene segment was required. Rearrangements were called productive when the CDR3 lacked stop codons and stayed in frame with V and J; all others were non-productive. Following IMGT convention, CDR3 was defined as the stretch from the second conserved V-encoded cysteine to the conserved J-encoded phenylalanine. The earlier analysis of about 590 of the donors excluded sequences that lacked an unambiguous match to a single V gene segment. An earlier analysis of fewer than 750 of the donors classified V segments as functional when productive rearrangements were above 56.7% and as segregating when the standard deviation between donors was above 5%. To diagnose cytomegalovirus status from the catalog of TCR beta chain sequences, a statistical classification framework was built. In a later analysis, V and J genes were assigned by comparing TCR nucleotide sequences against IMGT/GENE-DB human TR gene sequences. In a later analysis, CDR3 sequences and most-parsimonious VDJ recombination scenarios were assigned using the TCRdist pipeline. In a later analysis, every TCR beta chain was defined by the combination of its CDR3 amino acid sequence and its V-gene family, and reads without a unique V-gene family were dropped. A later analysis removed several hundred highly shared, low-generation-probability nucleotide sequences to deal with suspected cross-contamination and a sequencing artifact. For each public chain, a later analysis derived a clonal expansion index from normalized ranks of inferred template counts within each repertoire. Generation probabilities in a later analysis came from a VDJ recombination model fitted to out-of-frame rearrangements, and those results were checked against IGoR. Hypergeometric tests were used in a later analysis to score TCR-TCR, TCR-HLA and TCR-CMV co-occurrence, with a repertoire-size bias correction applied to the TCR pairs. False discovery rates were estimated in a later analysis by permuting HLA or CMV assignments 20 times. In a later analysis, co-occurring TCRs were grouped using DBSCAN, and TCRdist sequence similarity was added for clustering within HLA-allele-positive subsets. Repertoires with fewer than 30,000 or more than 120,000 public chains, plus five repertoires with anomalous nucleotide sharing, were excluded from co-occurrence clustering. Imported from immuneACCESS, the table was reduced by TCRdb to in-frame sequences with V and J called. These copies leave out some clones; in studies compared against another copy, an unresolved V gene accounts for under half, and the cause of the remainder is not known. The V and J calls and clone size were taken over from that table, and D and trimming were inferred from the DNA. The sample table lists some 180,000 clones, approximately 80% of them with a count of one. The ten largest clones represent around 1.4% of the sample.

On this clone itself: Its antigen remains undetermined. No much larger clonotype is one base removed from it; base qualities were not supplied.

The cohort was made up of roughly 670 healthy bone marrow donors. All cohort members were sampled while nominally healthy, although unrecorded immune exposures were likely present. The donor was CMV seropositive and was included in the group of approximately 300 seropositive cohort members. Every donor gave a peripheral blood sample, and the peripheral blood mononuclear cells from that sample were used for TCR beta sequencing. Genomic DNA was extracted from the blood cell samples with the Qiagen DNeasy Blood Extraction Kit. CDR1 ENHRY and CDR2 SYGVKD are derived from the germline V gene. The CDR3 contains 12 residues, cysteine and phenylalanine counted. Just CDR3 DNA is preserved here, 36 bases in frame from base 1. The junction shows trimming of 11 bases on V and 5 bases on J, plus 16 bases between the germline ends.

The receptor was isolated from a girl aged 10-17 years in good health and CMV-seropositive. The chain uses TRBV10-3 and TRBJ2-7, with TRBD1 as a weak D call on 5 bases. Sequences were obtained from PBMCs. This receptor carries the CDR3 CAVLSEDNEQYF. DNA sequence: TGTGCCGTCCTGTCCGAGGACAACGAGCAGTACTTC.